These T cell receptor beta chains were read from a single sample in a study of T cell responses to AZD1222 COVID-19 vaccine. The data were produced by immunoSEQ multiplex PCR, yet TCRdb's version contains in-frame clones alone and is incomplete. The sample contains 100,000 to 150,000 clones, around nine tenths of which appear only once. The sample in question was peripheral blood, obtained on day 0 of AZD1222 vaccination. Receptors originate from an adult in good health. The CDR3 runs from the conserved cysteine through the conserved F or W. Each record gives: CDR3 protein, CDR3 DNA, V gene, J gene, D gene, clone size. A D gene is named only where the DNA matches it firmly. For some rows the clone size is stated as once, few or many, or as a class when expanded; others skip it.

cdr3_aa: CAWSAAGTSNQPQHF
cdr3_nt: TGTGCCTGGAGTGCGGCCGGAACGAGCAATCAGCCCCAGCATTTT
v_call: TRBV30
j_call: TRBJ1-5
d_call: .
clone_size: .

cdr3_aa: CASSSRGDLRETQYF
cdr3_nt: TGTGCCAGCAGCTCCAGGGGGGACTTAAGGGAGACCCAGTACTTC
v_call: TRBV7-3
j_call: TRBJ2-5
d_call: .
clone_size: once

cdr3_aa: CASSVGGQRPTEQYF
cdr3_nt: TGTGCCAGCAGCGTGGGGGGACAGAGGCCCACCGAGCAGTACTTC
v_call: TRBV9
j_call: TRBJ2-7
d_call: .
clone_size: .

cdr3_aa: CASSIRDRWAWDTEAFF
cdr3_nt: TGTGCCAGTAGTATCCGGGACAGGTGGGCCTGGGACACTGAAGCTTTCTTT
v_call: TRBV19
j_call: TRBJ1-1
d_call: TRBD1
clone_size: .

cdr3_aa: CASSQTRSTDTQYF
cdr3_nt: TGTGCCAGCAGCCAAACTAGGAGCACAGATACGCAGTATTTT
v_call: TRBV7-2
j_call: TRBJ2-3
d_call: .
clone_size: .

cdr3_aa: CASSLGTGTALTSYF
cdr3_nt: TGTGCCAGCAGCCTGGGCACCGGGACGGCTCTAACTTCGTACTTC
v_call: TRBV13
j_call: TRBJ2-7
d_call: .
clone_size: .

cdr3_aa: CASSGQGSEQFF
cdr3_nt: TGTGCCAGCAGCGGACAGGGTTCTGAGCAGTTCTTC
v_call: TRBV4-2
j_call: TRBJ2-1
d_call: TRBD1
clone_size: .

cdr3_aa: CASSLDRSGRSYNEQFF
cdr3_nt: TGCGCCAGCAGCTTGGACCGAAGCGGGAGGTCCTACAATGAGCAGTTCTTC
v_call: TRBV5-1
j_call: TRBJ2-1
d_call: TRBD2
clone_size: .

cdr3_aa: CASTLDRGLSPLHF
cdr3_nt: TGTGCCAGCACCCTCGACAGGGGGCTTTCACCCCTCCACTTT
v_call: TRBV27
j_call: TRBJ1-6
d_call: TRBD1
clone_size: .

cdr3_aa: CASTQDRGRRGEAFF
cdr3_nt: TGTGCCAGCACCCAGGACAGGGGGCGCCGAGGTGAAGCTTTCTTT
v_call: TRBV27
j_call: TRBJ1-1
d_call: TRBD1
clone_size: .

cdr3_aa: CASSPGRGPNGYTF
cdr3_nt: TGTGCCAGCAGCCCCGGACGGGGCCCCAATGGCTACACCTTC
v_call: TRBV7-2
j_call: TRBJ1-2
d_call: .
clone_size: .

cdr3_aa: CASSIPRDSSNEQFF
cdr3_nt: TGTGCCAGTAGTATCCCCAGGGACAGTTCCAATGAGCAGTTCTTC
v_call: TRBV19
j_call: TRBJ2-1
d_call: TRBD1
clone_size: .

cdr3_aa: CASSFLAGAKDEQYF
cdr3_nt: TGTGCCAGCAGCTTCCTAGCGGGGGCTAAGGACGAGCAGTACTTC
v_call: TRBV11-1
j_call: TRBJ2-7
d_call: TRBD2
clone_size: .